The 2 T cell receptor beta chains given below trace back to one sample, sequenced in a study of blood T cell repertoires in COVID-19. The assay was immunoSEQ multiplex PCR, and TCRdb's table has in-frame clones only and misses some. The table has about 210,000 clones, over 70% seen once; the top ten hold 2.5% to 3.5%. Input material: peripheral blood. The source is a man over 45 with active or convalescent COVID-19.

The V gene is TRBV9, the J gene TRBJ2-7, with D possibly being TRBD1 (6 bases). The CDR3 consists of 14 residues. Germline CDR1 is SGDLS and CDR2 is YYNGEE. The V gene lost 3 bases and the J gene lost 1 base, with 11 bases spanning the gap. Here the CDR3 reads CASSATGTSYEQYF. The CDR3 DNA follows: TGTGCCAGCAGCGCTACCGGGACATCCTACGAGCAGTACTTC.

V usage is TRBV18 and J usage is TRBJ1-2; 10 positions match TRBD1. CDR3 size: 15 residues. V was pared by 6 bases and J by 7 bases, with 11 bases of the junction left unmatched. CDR1 and CDR2 from the germline V gene are KGHSH and LQKENI. The CDR3 DNA is TGTGCCAGCTCCGCCCTGGACAGGGGGAGGTCTGGCTACACCTTC. It encodes CASSALDRGRSGYTF.